This T cell receptor beta chain was sequenced during a study of blood T cell repertoires in COVID-19. Study details: Both acute and convalescent COVID-19 samples were obtained from the United States, Italy and Spain. Nucleic acid was either cDNA or gDNA, and it came from T cells, B-cell-depleted T cells, or PBMCs.

Germline loops: CDR1 LNHDA, CDR2 SQIVND (reference sequence). Trimming stripped 5 bases from V and 7 bases from J, with 17 bases between. This CDR3 has 15 amino acids. How the authors handled the data: The assay estimated nucleated cells by amplifying reference gene primers. The method was immunoSEQ multiplex PCR; TCRdb's version includes in-frame clones alone and lacks a portion of them. The V and J calls and clone size come from that table; D and trimming were worked out from the DNA. The table has 150,000 or so clones, 85% to 90% seen once. The receptor comes from a woman in her forties with acute or convalescent COVID-19. The rearrangement joins TRBV19 to TRBJ1-4; perhaps TRBD1 as D (5 bases). Sequenced sample: peripheral blood. DNA of the CDR3: TGTGCCAGTAGTCCAGTGGGCCAGGGTATTGAAAAACTGTTTTTT. Translation: CASSPVGQGIEKLFF. Full variable domain (missing parts from reference TRBV19 and TRBJ1-4): DGGITQSPKYLFRKEGQNVTLSCEQNLNHDAMYWYRQDPGQGLRLIYYSQIVNDFQKGDIAEGYSVSREKKESFPLTVTSAQKNPTAFYLCASSPVGQGIEKLFFGSGTQLSVL.